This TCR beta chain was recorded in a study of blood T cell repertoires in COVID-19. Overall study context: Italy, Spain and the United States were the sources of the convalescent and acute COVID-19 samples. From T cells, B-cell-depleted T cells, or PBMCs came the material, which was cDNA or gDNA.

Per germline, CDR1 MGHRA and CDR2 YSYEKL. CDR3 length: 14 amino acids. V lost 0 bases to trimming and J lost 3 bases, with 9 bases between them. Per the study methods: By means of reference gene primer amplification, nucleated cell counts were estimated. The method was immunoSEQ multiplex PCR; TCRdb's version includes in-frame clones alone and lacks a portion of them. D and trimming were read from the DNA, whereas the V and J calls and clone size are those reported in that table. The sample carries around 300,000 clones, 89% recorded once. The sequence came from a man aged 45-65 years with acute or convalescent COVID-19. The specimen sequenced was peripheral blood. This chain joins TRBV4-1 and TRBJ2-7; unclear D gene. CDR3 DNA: TGCGCCAGCAGCCAAGATCGCCAGGTCTACGAGCAGTACTTC. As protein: CASSQDRQVYEQYF.